The next 14 T cell receptor beta chains were all read from a single sample in a study of blood T cell repertoires in COVID-19. Sequencing used immunoSEQ multiplex PCR; TCRdb keeps in-frame clones, though not all of them. The table lists a few hundred thousand clones, 85% of them singletons, with roughly 3.4% in the top ten. The sample was peripheral blood. Source of these receptors: a woman aged 18-35 years with acute or convalescent COVID-19.

The chain links TRBV6-5 to TRBJ2-4, with 9 nucleotides matching TRBD1. This CDR3 comprises 15 residues. Germline CDR1 MNHEY, CDR2 SVGAGI. Trimming removed 8 bases from V and 8 bases from J; junction bases left unmatched: 13. CDR3 sequence (DNA): TGTGCCAGCTCCAACGGACAGGGGATATCGTACATTCAGTACTTC. Protein product: CASSNGQGISYIQYF.

There are a few counts of this clone. V usage is TRBV6-1 and J usage is TRBJ2-3; 8 positions match TRBD2. The V segment lost 2 bases and the J segment 1 base; nucleotides outside the gene matches: 5. The CDR3 covers 16 residues. CDR1 is MNHNS and CDR2 is SASEGT in the germline V gene. CDR3 nucleotides: TGTGCCAGCAGTGAAACGACTAGCGCCCGCACAGATACGCAGTATTTT. Translated, it gives CASSETTSARTDTQYF.

The V and J genes are TRBV28 and TRBJ2-7; TRBD2 matches 16 bases. The CDR3 totals 17 residues. The V gene end was trimmed by 3 bases and the J gene end by 2 bases; junction bases not matched to a gene: 4. CDR1 MDHEN and CDR2 SYDVKM come from the germline V gene. CDR3 DNA: TGTGCCAGCAGTTTTCCGGGACTAGCGGGAGGGCCCTACGAGCAGTACTTC. Translated: CASSFPGLAGGPYEQYF.

The V and J genes are TRBV9 and TRBJ1-1, with D possibly TRBD1 on 5 matching bases. With 0 bases removed from V and 8 bases from J, the gap between germline ends came to 17 bases. The CDR3 sequence is 15 residues long. Looked up from germline, CDR1 is SGDLS and CDR2 is YYNGEE. This CDR3 is CASSVAPDLDREAFF. In DNA, the CDR3 is TGTGCCAGCAGCGTAGCTCCTGACCTCGACAGAGAAGCTTTCTTT.

The chain combines TRBV5-1 with TRBJ2-1; D call uncertain. V lost 4 bases and J lost 5, with 7 bases in between. Germline-derived CDR1 and CDR2 are SGHRS and YFSETQ. The CDR3 runs 12 residues. CDR3 DNA: TGCGCCAGCAGCACATATGACAATGAGCAGTTCTTC. The encoded protein is CASSTYDNEQFF.

The chain joins TRBV4-2 to TRBJ2-7; 9 nucleotides line up with TRBD2. The germline gives CDR1 LGHNA, CDR2 YNFKEQ. CDR3 length: 15 amino acids. V gave up 6 bases and J gave up 3 bases; unmatched junction bases: 9. CDR3 in amino acids: CASSRGRLADYEQYF. The CDR3 coding sequence is TGTGCCAGCAGTCGTGGGCGACTAGCGGACTACGAGCAGTACTTC.

V usage is TRBV2 and J usage is TRBJ1-6; no reliable D call. The CDR3 is 15 amino acids. Trimming removed 3 bases at V and 6 bases at J, with 12 bases between. Germline V gene data show CDR1 as SNHLY and CDR2 as FYNNEI. As DNA, the CDR3 is TGTGCCAGCAGTGAGATCGGCAGCGGTAATTCACCCCTCCACTTT. Translating gives CASSEIGSGNSPLHF.

V and J are TRBV10-1 and TRBJ2-1, with D perhaps matching TRBD2 (6 bases). V was pared by 5 bases and J by 0 bases, with 8 bases between. In germline, CDR1 is WNHNN, CDR2 SYGVQD (reference sequence). The CDR3 contains 14 residues. The CDR3 here is CASSLGGSYNEQFF. The CDR3 DNA sequence: TGCGCCAGCAGTCTCGGGGGCTCCTACAATGAGCAGTTCTTC.

This clone was detected a few times. This chain joins TRBV28 and TRBJ1-5; D is uncertain. V gave up 3 bases and J gave up 4 bases, with 19 bases separating them. The CDR3 length is 17 residues. Germline V gene lookup returns CDR1 MDHEN and CDR2 SYDVKM. The CDR3 here is CASSLSPVRTRNQPQHF. Written as DNA, the CDR3 is TGTGCCAGCAGTTTGAGTCCAGTCAGAACTAGGAATCAGCCCCAGCATTTT. The entire variable domain, with the rest obtained from reference TRBV28 and TRBJ1-5, is as follows: DVKVTQSSRYLVKRTGEKVFLECVQDMDHENMFWYRQDPGLGLRLIYFSYDVKMKEKGDIPEGYSVSREKKERFSLILESASTNQTSMYLCASSLSPVRTRNQPQHFGDGTRLSIL.

The rearrangement links TRBV6-2 or TRBV6-3 to TRBJ2-1; 8 nucleotides line up with TRBD2. With 6 bases clipped from V and 6 bases from J, the junction kept 10 bases outside the gene matches. The CDR3 contains 15 residues. Per germline, CDR1 MNHEY and CDR2 SVGEGT. The CDR3 DNA reads as TGTGCCAGCAGCAATCCGAGCGGGAGTGGCAATGAGCAGTTCTTC. Translating it yields CASSNPSGSGNEQFF.

Here the CDR3 DNA reads TGCAGCGTTGATACAGGGGGCTCTGAGCAGTTCTTC. The encoded protein is CSVDTGGSEQFF. The V gene is TRBV29-1, the J gene TRBJ2-1, with 9 bases that match TRBD1. Germline V gene data show CDR1 as SQVTM and CDR2 as ANQGSEA. The CDR3 loop spans 12 amino acids. Germline trimming cut 3 bases from V and 9 bases from J; bases unmatched to any gene: 3.

Regarding this clone: The same CDR3 is also encoded by other DNA sequences in this sample. This sequence joins TRBV6-5 and TRBJ2-4, with 8 bases fitting TRBD1. CDR1 is MNHEY and CDR2 is SVGAGI in the germline V gene. The CDR3 is 14 residues long. The V and J ends lost 4 bases and 6 bases, in that order; junction bases with no gene match: 5. The CDR3 sequence is CASSSRGQGNIQYF. CDR3 nucleotides: TGTGCCAGCAGTTCCCGAGGACAGGGAAACATTCAGTACTTC.

This rearrangement joins TRBV3-1 (or the pseudogene TRBV3-2) to TRBJ2-2, with D tentatively TRBD2 (6 bases). Germline values: CDR1 LGHDT, CDR2 YNNKEL (reference sequence). This CDR3 is 15 amino acids long. The germline V and J ends were trimmed by 4 bases and 1 base, with 10 bases remaining between them. The CDR3 region has the DNA TGTGCCAGCAGCCCCCTCGGGGGGAACACCGGGGAGCTGTTTTTT. Protein sequence: CASSPLGGNTGELFF.

The CDR3 sequence: CASSLTGQNTEAFF. The CDR3 DNA follows: TGTGCCAGCAGCTTAACCGGACAGAACACTGAAGCTTTCTTT. The J gene is TRBJ1-1, the V gene TRBV7-9, with D maybe TRBD1 (5 bases). The CDR3 is 14 amino acids. The germline CDR1 and CDR2 sequences are SEHNR and FQNEAQ (reference sequence). Trimming left V 2 bases short and J 1 base short, with 8 bases between.